The rows below give T cell receptor beta chains drawn from one sample of a study of T cell changes during pregnancy in multiple sclerosis. The assay was immunoSEQ multiplex PCR, and TCRdb's table has in-frame clones only and misses some. The sample lists about 22,000 clones; approximately 89% were seen once. This sample comprised CD4+ T cells from peripheral blood mononuclear cells, obtained after pregnancy. The receptors derive from a female donor in good health, enrolled as a control in a pregnancy study. Each CDR3 is given with its conserved first and last residue. The D gene is left open where the match is weak. Rows may omit the clone size; those that give it use once, few, many or a size class.

j_gene | abundance | len | v_gene | d_gene | CDR3aa | CDR3nt
TRBJ1-3 | few | 13 | TRBV7-9 | . | CASSPSAGNTIYF | TGTGCCAGCAGCCCTTCAGCTGGAAACACCATATATTTT
TRBJ1-3 | . | 13 | TRBV19 | . | CASSRREENTIYF | TGTGCCAGTAGTCGGAGGGAGGAAAACACCATATATTTT
TRBJ1-1 | . | 12 | TRBV7-9 | . | CASSSRATGAFF | TGTGCCAGCAGTTCGCGGGCAACAGGGGCTTTCTTT
TRBJ1-6 | . | 16 | TRBV7-2 | . | CASSLIPGVYNSPLHF | TGTGCCAGCAGCTTAATCCCAGGGGTCTATAATTCACCCCTCCACTTT
TRBJ2-1 | . | 13 | TRBV9 | . | CASSVGPSNEQFF | TGTGCCAGCAGCGTAGGGCCATCCAATGAGCAGTTCTTC
TRBJ2-1 | . | 11 | TRBV5-6 | . | CATTSNNEQFF | TGTGCCACCACTTCCAATAATGAGCAGTTCTTC
TRBJ1-2 | once | 15 | TRBV9 | TRBD1 | CASSSLGQGAPGYTF | TGTGCCAGCAGCTCCCTAGGGCAGGGGGCGCCTGGCTACACCTTC
TRBJ1-2 | . | 13 | TRBV28 | . | CASRAAGRGGYTF | TGTGCCAGCAGGGCCGCAGGGCGAGGTGGCTACACCTTC
TRBJ1-1 | once | 14 | TRBV7-2 | . | CASSLAAMNTEAFF | TGTGCCAGCAGCTTAGCAGCTATGAACACTGAAGCTTTCTTT
TRBJ1-1 | . | 14 | TRBV11-1 | TRBD1 | CASSFGQQGAEAFF | TGTGCCAGCAGCTTCGGACAACAGGGGGCTGAAGCTTTCTTT
TRBJ1-4 | . | 18 | TRBV11-2 | TRBD1 | CASSLVGQGDFLSRKLFF | TGTGCCAGCAGCTTAGTGGGACAGGGGGATTTTCTCTCGCGGAAACTGTTTTTT
TRBJ2-3 | . | 19 | TRBV6-1 | TRBD2 | CASSVGSGRRVFSTDTQYF | TGTGCCAGCAGTGTTGGTAGCGGGAGGCGGGTATTCTCCACAGATACGCAGTATTTT
TRBJ2-7 | once | 14 | TRBV21-1 | . | CASSVRDRSYEQYF | TGTGCCAGCAGCGTCCGGGACAGAAGCTACGAGCAGTACTTC
TRBJ2-7 | . | 14 | TRBV5-1 | . | CATTPDPGSYEQYF | TGCGCCACCACCCCCGACCCGGGATCCTACGAGCAGTACTTC